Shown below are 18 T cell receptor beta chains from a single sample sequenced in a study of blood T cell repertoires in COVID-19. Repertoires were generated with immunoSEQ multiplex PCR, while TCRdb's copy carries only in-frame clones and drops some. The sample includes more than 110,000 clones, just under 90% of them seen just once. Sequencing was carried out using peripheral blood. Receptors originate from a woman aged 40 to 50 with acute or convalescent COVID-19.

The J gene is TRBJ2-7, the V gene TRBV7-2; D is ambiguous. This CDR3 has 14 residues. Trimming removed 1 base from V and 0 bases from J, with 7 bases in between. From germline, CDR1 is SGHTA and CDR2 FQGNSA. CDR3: CASSLVPGSYEQYF. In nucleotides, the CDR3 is TGTGCCAGCAGCTTAGTGCCGGGCTCCTACGAGCAGTACTTC.

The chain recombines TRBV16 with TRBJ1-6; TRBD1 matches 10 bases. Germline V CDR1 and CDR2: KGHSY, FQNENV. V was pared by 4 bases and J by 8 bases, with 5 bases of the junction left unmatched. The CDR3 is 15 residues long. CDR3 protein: CASSPTGTGDSPLHF. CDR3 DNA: TGTGCCAGCAGCCCGACCGGGACAGGGGATTCACCCCTCCACTTT.

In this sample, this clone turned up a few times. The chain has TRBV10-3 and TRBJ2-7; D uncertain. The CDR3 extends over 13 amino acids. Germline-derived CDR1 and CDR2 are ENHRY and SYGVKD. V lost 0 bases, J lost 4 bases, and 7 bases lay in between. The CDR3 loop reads CAISESRLYEQYF. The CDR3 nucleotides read TGTGCCATCAGTGAGTCGAGACTTTACGAGCAGTACTTC.

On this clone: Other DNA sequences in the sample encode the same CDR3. The CDR3 loop reads CATSRGQGTYGYTF. For the CDR3, the DNA is TGTGCCACCAGCAGGGGACAGGGGACCTATGGCTACACCTTC. The rearrangement joins TRBV15 to TRBJ1-2, with 10 positions matching TRBD1. Trimming at V came to 3 bases and at J to 4 bases, leaving 2 bases not matched to a gene. The CDR3 is 14 residues long. Germline-derived CDR1 and CDR2 are LNHNV and YYDKDF (reference sequence).

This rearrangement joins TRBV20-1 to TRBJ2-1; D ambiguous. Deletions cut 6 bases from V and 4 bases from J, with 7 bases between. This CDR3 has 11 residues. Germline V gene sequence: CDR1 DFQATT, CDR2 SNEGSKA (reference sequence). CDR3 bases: TGCAGTGCCTCGCGGTACAATGAGCAGTTCTTC. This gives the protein CSASRYNEQFF.

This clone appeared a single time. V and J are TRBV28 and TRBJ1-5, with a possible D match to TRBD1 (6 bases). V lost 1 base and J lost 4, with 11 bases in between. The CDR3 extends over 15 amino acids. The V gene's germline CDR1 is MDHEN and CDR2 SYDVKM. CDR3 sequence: CASSLSGVVNQPQHF. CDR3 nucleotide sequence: TGTGCCAGCAGTTTATCAGGGGTAGTAAATCAGCCCCAGCATTTT.

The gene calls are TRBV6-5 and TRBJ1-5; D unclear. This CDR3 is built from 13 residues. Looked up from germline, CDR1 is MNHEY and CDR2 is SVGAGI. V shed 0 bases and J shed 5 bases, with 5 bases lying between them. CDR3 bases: TGTGCCAGCAGTTACTCGAGGGATCAGCCCCAGCATTTT. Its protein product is CASSYSRDQPQHF.

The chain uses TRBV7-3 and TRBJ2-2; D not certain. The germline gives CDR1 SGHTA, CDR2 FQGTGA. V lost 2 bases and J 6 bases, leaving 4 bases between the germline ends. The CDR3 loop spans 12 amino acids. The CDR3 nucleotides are TGTGCCAGCAGCTTATGGCCCGGGGAGCTGTTTTTT. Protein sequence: CASSLWPGELFF.

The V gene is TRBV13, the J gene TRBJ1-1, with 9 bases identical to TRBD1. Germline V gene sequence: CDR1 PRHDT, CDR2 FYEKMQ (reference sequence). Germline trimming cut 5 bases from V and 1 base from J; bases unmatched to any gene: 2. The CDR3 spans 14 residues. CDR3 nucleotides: TGTGCCAGCAGCCCGGGACAGGGGAACACTGAAGCTTTCTTT. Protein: CASSPGQGNTEAFF. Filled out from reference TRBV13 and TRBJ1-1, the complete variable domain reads AAGVIQSPRHLIKEKRETATLKCYPIPRHDTVYWYQQGPGQDPQFLISFYEKMQSDKGSIPDRFSAQQFSDYHSELNMSSLELGDSALYFCASSPGQGNTEAFFGQGTRLTVV.

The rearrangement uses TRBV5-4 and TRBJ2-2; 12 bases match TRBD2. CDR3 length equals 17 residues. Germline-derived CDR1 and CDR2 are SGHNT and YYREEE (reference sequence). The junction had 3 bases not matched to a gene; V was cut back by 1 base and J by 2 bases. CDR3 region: CASSLWTSGTNTGELFF. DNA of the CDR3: TGTGCCAGCAGCTTGTGGACTAGCGGGACCAACACCGGGGAGCTGTTTTTT.

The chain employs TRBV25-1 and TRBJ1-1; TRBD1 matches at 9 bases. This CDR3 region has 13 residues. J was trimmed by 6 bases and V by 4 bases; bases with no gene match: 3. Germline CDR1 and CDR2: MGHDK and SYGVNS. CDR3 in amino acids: CASSGTGAAEAFF. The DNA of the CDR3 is TGTGCCAGCAGTGGGACAGGGGCCGCTGAAGCTTTCTTT.

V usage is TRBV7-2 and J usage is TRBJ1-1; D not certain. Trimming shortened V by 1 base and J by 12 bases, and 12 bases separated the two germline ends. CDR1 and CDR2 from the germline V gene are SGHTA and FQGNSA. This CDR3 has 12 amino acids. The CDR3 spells CASSLVKEATFF. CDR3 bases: TGTGCCAGCAGCTTAGTCAAAGAGGCAACTTTCTTT.

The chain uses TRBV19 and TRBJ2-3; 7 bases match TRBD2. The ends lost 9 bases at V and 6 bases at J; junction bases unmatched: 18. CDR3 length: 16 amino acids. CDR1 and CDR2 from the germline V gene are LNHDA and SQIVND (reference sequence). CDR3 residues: CASRLQPSGGGDTQYF. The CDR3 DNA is TGTGCCAGCAGATTACAGCCTAGCGGAGGTGGGGATACGCAGTATTTT. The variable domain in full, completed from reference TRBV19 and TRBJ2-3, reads DGGITQSPKYLFRKEGQNVTLSCEQNLNHDAMYWYRQDPGQGLRLIYYSQIVNDFQKGDIAEGYSVSREKKESFPLTVTSAQKNPTAFYLCASRLQPSGGGDTQYFGPGTRLTVL.

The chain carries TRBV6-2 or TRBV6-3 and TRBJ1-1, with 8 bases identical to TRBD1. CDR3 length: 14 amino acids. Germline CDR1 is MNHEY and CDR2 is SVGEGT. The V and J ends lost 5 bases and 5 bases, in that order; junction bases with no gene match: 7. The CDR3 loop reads CASSTQGASTEAFF. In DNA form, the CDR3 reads TGTGCCAGCAGTACTCAGGGGGCAAGTACTGAAGCTTTCTTT.

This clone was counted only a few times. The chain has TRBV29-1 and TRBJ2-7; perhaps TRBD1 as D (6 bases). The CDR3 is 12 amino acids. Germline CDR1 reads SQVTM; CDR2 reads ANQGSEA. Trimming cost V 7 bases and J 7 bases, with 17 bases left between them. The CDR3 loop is CSAYSQGREQYF. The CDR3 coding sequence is TGCAGCGCCTACTCACAGGGTCGGGAGCAGTACTTC.

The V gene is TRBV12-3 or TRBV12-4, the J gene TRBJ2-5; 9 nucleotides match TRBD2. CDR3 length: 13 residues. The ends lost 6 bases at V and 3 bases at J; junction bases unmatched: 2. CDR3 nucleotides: TGTGCCAGCAGAAGACTAGCGGAAGAGACCCAGTACTTC. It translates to CASRRLAEETQYF.

In DNA, the CDR3 is TGTGCCAGCAGTTACGGACTCCAGAACACTGAAGCTTTCTTT. Translating gives CASSYGLQNTEAFF. The chain joins TRBV6-5 to TRBJ1-1; D gene uncertain. Germline CDR1 reads MNHEY; CDR2 reads SVGAGI. CDR3 length: 14 amino acids. Trimming stripped 2 bases from V and 1 base from J, with 8 bases between.

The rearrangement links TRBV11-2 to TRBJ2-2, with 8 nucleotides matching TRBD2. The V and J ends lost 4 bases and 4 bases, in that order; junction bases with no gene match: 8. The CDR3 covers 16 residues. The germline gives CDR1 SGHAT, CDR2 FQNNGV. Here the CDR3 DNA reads TGTGCCAGCAGCTGGGGACCCGGGACTAGCACCGGGGAGCTGTTTTTT. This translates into CASSWGPGTSTGELFF.